These T cell receptor beta chains were read from a single sample in a study of shared clonotypes between healthy human individuals. The repertoire was sequenced with immunoSEQ multiplex PCR; TCRdb's copy has only in-frame clones and lacks some. Of over a million clones detected, 97% to 99% appear once; the ten largest clones hold over 0.3%. Source material: naive CD4+ T cells sorted from blood. These receptors originate from a young man in good health. The CDR3 runs from the conserved cysteine through the conserved F or W. D genes are given only for firm matches. A row's size may be missing; if present it is once, few, many or a size class.

size	V	J	D	DNA	CDR3
.	TRBV6-5	TRBJ2-1	.	TGTGCCAGCAGTTACTCGTTGACTACGACGGAGCAGTTCTTC	CASSYSLTTTEQFF
.	TRBV5-1	TRBJ2-3	.	TGCGCCAGCAGCTTTGTAACAGGCGGAACCGTCGCCACAGATACGCAGTATTTT	CASSFVTGGTVATDTQYF
once	TRBV6-5	TRBJ2-1	.	TGTGCCAGCAGTTACTTACAGGGTAGGAATGAGCAGTTCTTC	CASSYLQGRNEQFF
once	TRBV6-5	TRBJ2-7	.	TGTGCCAGCAGTTACTTCCAGGGAACCTACGAGCAGTACTTC	CASSYFQGTYEQYF
.	TRBV29-1	TRBJ2-3	.	TGCAGCGTGTCGACAGATACGCAGTATTTT	CSVSTDTQYF
.	TRBV7-2	TRBJ2-1	TRBD1	TGTGCCAGCAGCCGAGACAGGGAAGGCTACAATGAGCAGTTCTTC	CASSRDREGYNEQFF
.	TRBV5-1	TRBJ2-7	.	TGCGCCAGCAGCCAGGGACCCCTAATCCCTTACGAGCAGTACTTC	CASSQGPLIPYEQYF
.	TRBV5-6	TRBJ2-6	.	TGTGCCAGCAGCCTACCGGGACAAGCCAACGTCCTGACTTTC	CASSLPGQANVLTF
.	TRBV10-3	TRBJ1-5	TRBD1	TGTGCCATCAGTACAGGGGGTGATCAGCCCCAGCATTTT	CAISTGGDQPQHF
.	TRBV7-2	TRBJ1-5	.	TGTGCCAGCAGTCGGGGGCCTTATAGCAATCAGCCCCAGCATTTT	CASSRGPYSNQPQHF
.	TRBV27	TRBJ2-5	.	TGTGCCAGCAGCCACGCCGGGACGGCAGAGACCCAGTACTTC	CASSHAGTAETQYF
.	TRBV2	TRBJ1-5	.	TGTGCCAGCAGTGACGGGCAAGGCAATCAGCCCCAGCATTTT	CASSDGQGNQPQHF
.	TRBV29-1	TRBJ2-7	TRBD1	TGCAGCGTGGGCCAGGGGGCCGGATACGAGCAGTACTTC	CSVGQGAGYEQYF
.	TRBV5-1	TRBJ1-1	.	TGCGCCAGCAGCTTGGAACAGATAAACACTGAAGCTTTCTTT	CASSLEQINTEAFF
.	TRBV7-2	TRBJ2-2	.	TGTGCCAGCAGCCCGAATTGGGGTTTTGCGAACACCGGGGAGCTGTTTTTT	CASSPNWGFANTGELFF
.	TRBV7-2	TRBJ2-7	.	TGTGCCAGCAGCTTTACCGGGATTTCCTACGAGCAGTACTTC	CASSFTGISYEQYF
.	TRBV7-8	TRBJ2-1	.	TGTGCCAGCAGCTTAGCGGCTGTACAGTACAATGAGCAGTTCTTC	CASSLAAVQYNEQFF
.	TRBV9	TRBJ2-1	.	TGTGCCAGCAGCGTAGACGACCACTGGGGTGAGCAGTTCTTC	CASSVDDHWGEQFF
.	TRBV9	TRBJ2-5	.	TGTGCCAGCAGCGCCCAGGGTTGGGAGACCCAGTACTTC	CASSAQGWETQYF
.	TRBV7-6	TRBJ1-4	.	TGTGCCAGCAGCTTCGTTAATGAAAAACTGTTTTTT	CASSFVNEKLFF
.	TRBV10-3	TRBJ2-7	.	TGTGCCTCCATTGACGGGCGGGACGAGCAGTACTTC	CASIDGRDEQYF
.	TRBV27	TRBJ2-7	TRBD1	TGTGCCAGCAGTTTCCTAGGGGGCGTACCTTACGAGCAGTACTTC	CASSFLGGVPYEQYF
.	TRBV13	TRBJ2-3	TRBD2	TGTGCCAGCAGCTCAAGTTGGGAGGGCCGGACAGATACGCAGTATTTT	CASSSSWEGRTDTQYF
.	TRBV19	TRBJ2-7	TRBD2	TGTGCCAGTAGTCCTCGGGGAGGGACTAGCGGGGTCTACGAGCAGTACTTC	CASSPRGGTSGVYEQYF
.	TRBV7-3	TRBJ2-3	TRBD2	TGTGCCAGCAGCCCCGGGAGAGCGGGAGGGACAGATACGCAGTATTTT	CASSPGRAGGTDTQYF